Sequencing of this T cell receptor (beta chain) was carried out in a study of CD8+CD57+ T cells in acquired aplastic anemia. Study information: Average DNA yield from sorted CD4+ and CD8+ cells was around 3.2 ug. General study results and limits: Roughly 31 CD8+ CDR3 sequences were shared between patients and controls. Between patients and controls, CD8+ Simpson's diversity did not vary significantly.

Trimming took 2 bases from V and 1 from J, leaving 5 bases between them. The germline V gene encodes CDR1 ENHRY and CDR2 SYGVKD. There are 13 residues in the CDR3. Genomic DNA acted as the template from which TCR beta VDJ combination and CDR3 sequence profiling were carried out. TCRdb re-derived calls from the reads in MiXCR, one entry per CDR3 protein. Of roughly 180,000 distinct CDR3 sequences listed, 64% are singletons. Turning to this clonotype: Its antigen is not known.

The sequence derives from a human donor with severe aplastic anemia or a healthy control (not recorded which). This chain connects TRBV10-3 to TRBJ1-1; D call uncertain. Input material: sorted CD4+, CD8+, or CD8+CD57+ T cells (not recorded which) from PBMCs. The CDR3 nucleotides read TGTGCCATCAGTGAGGATTGGAACACTGAAGCTTTCTTT. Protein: CAISEDWNTEAFF.